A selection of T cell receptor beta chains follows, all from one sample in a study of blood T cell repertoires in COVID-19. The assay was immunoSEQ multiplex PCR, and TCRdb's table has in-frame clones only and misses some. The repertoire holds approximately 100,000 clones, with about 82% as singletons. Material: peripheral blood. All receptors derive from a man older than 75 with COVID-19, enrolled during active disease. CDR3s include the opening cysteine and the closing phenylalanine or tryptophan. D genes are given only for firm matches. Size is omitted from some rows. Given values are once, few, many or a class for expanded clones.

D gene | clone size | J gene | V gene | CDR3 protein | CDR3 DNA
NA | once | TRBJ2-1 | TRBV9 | CASSTKHGSLYEQFF | TGTGCCAGCAGCACCAAGCACGGGAGTTTATATGAGCAGTTCTTC
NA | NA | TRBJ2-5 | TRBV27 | CASSLYGLLQETQYF | TGTGCCAGCAGTTTATACGGACTCCTTCAAGAGACCCAGTACTTC
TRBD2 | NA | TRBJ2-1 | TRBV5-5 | CASSPGLAAYNEQFF | TGTGCCAGCAGCCCGGGACTAGCGGCCTACAATGAGCAGTTCTTC
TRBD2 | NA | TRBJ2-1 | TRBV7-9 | CASSLVSGRGSEQFF | TGTGCCAGCAGCTTAGTCAGCGGGAGAGGTAGTGAGCAGTTCTTC
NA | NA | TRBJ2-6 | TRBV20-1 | CSASQRSSGANVLTF | TGCAGTGCTAGTCAGAGGTCCTCTGGGGCCAACGTCCTGACTTTC
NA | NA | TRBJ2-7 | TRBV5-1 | CASSLAAARGEQYF | TGCGCCAGCAGCTTGGCAGCGGCCAGGGGAGAGCAGTACTTC
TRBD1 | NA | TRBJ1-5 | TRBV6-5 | CASSRGTETNQPQHF | TGTGCCAGCAGTAGAGGGACAGAAACTAATCAGCCCCAGCATTTT
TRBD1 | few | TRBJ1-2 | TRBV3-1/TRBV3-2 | CASSHRQGYYGYTF | TGTGCCAGCAGCCACCGACAGGGCTACTATGGCTACACCTTC
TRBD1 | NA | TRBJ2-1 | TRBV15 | CATSVGTGGWEQFF | TGTGCCACCAGCGTAGGGACAGGGGGTTGGGAGCAGTTCTTC
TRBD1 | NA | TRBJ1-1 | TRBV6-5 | CASRGQGIFTEAFF | TGTGCCAGCAGGGGACAGGGGATTTTCACTGAAGCTTTCTTT
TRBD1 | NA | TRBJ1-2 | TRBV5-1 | CASSPAAFRGRDYGYTF | TGCGCCAGCAGCCCGGCCGCCTTCAGGGGGCGCGACTATGGCTACACCTTC
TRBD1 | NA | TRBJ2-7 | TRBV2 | CASSERRQGYEQYF | TGTGCCAGCAGTGAAAGGCGACAGGGCTACGAGCAGTACTTC
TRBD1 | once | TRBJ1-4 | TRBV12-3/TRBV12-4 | CASSRGANEKLFF | TGTGCCAGCAGCAGGGGGGCTAATGAAAAACTGTTTTTT
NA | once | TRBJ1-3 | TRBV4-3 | CASSQVGVSGNTIYF | TGCGCCAGCAGCCAAGTAGGGGTTTCTGGAAACACCATATATTTT
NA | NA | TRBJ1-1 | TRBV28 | CASSFIDSEAFF | TGTGCCAGCAGTTTTATAGATTCTGAAGCTTTCTTT
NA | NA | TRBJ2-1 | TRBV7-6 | CASSLLAGGTYNEQFF | TGTGCCAGCAGCTTACTTGCTGGCGGGACCTACAATGAGCAGTTCTTC
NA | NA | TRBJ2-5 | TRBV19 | CASSSQGEETQYF | TGTGCCAGTAGTTCACAGGGCGAGGAGACCCAGTACTTC
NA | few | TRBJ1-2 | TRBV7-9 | CASSHRDTAKGYTF | TGTGCCAGCAGCCACCGGGACACGGCGAAGGGCTACACCTTC
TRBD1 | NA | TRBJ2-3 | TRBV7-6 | CASSLVYRDRGRDTQYF | TGTGCCAGCAGCTTAGTCTACCGGGACAGGGGGCGGGATACGCAGTATTTT
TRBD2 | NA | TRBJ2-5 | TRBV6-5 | CASMTSGETQYF | TGTGCCAGCATGACTAGCGGCGAGACCCAGTACTTC
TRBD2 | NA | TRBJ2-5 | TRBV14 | CASSQLAGGSGETQYF | TGTGCCAGCAGCCAACTAGCGGGAGGGAGTGGTGAGACCCAGTACTTC
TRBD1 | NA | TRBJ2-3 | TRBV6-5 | CASTWDRGTDTQYF | TGTGCCAGCACATGGGACAGAGGCACAGATACGCAGTATTTT
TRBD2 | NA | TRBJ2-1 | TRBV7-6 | CASSMGLAVGEQFF | TGTGCCAGCAGCATGGGACTAGCGGTTGGTGAGCAGTTCTTC
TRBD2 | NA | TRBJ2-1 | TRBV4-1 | CASSHAGTSGRSNEQFF | TGCGCCAGCAGCCACGCCGGGACTAGCGGGAGATCCAATGAGCAGTTCTTC
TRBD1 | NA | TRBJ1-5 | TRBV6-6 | CASSSGTGGRNQPQHF | TGTGCCAGCAGTTCGGGGACAGGGGGCCGTAATCAGCCCCAGCATTTT
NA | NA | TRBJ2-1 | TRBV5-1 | CASSLGGTVEQFF | TGCGCCAGCAGCTTAGGTGGCACAGTTGAGCAGTTCTTC
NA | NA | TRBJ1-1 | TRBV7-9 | CASRYSGTENTEAFF | TGTGCCAGCCGTTATTCCGGGACTGAGAACACTGAAGCTTTCTTT
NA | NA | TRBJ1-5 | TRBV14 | CASSQEHRVRPWSNQPQHF | TGTGCCAGCAGCCAAGAGCACAGGGTTCGCCCGTGGAGCAATCAGCCCCAGCATTTT
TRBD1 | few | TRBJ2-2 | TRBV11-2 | CASSLRTGYYSGELFF | TGTGCCAGCAGCTTGCGGACAGGGTATTATTCCGGGGAGCTGTTTTTT
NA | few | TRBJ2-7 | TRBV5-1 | CASSFEGASYEQYF | TGCGCCAGCAGCTTCGAAGGGGCGTCCTACGAGCAGTACTTC
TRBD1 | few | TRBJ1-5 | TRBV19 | CASSGRGQGADQPQHF | TGTGCCAGTAGTGGCCGCGGACAGGGGGCCGATCAGCCCCAGCATTTT
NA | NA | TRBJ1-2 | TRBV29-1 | CSVKEPGQTYGYTF | TGCAGCGTGAAAGAGCCCGGACAGACCTATGGCTACACCTTC